This T cell receptor beta chain stems from a study of OX40 agonist ivuxolimab in advanced cancers. With regard to this clone: Its antigen is undetermined.

Using immunoSEQ multiplex PCR, the repertoire was profiled, and TCRdb retains in-frame clones only, with some absent. The table lists 90,000 to 150,000 clones, 80% to 90% of them singletons. Study-wide points: The CD4+ and CD8+ T cells in the blood had expanded clonally by week 6 at 0.1 to 3.0 mg/kg.

This specimen was CD4+ or CD8+ T cells sorted from blood, taken in a trial of the OX40 agonist ivuxolimab. This clonotype originated in an adult with an advanced solid tumor such as melanoma, head and neck, liver or kidney cancer.

The CDR3 sequence is CAWSVGGADTQYF. CDR3 bases: TGTGCCTGGAGTGTAGGGGGGGCGGATACGCAGTATTTT. The V gene is TRBV30, the J gene TRBJ2-3, with TRBD2 as a possible D gene (7 bases). The V end lost 0 bases, the J end lost 6 bases, and 10 bases lay between the germline ends. Germline lookup yields CDR1 GTSNPN and CDR2 SVGIG (reference sequence). The CDR3 runs to 13 residues.